This record covers a single T cell receptor beta chain. The entry originates in a study of blood T cell repertoires in COVID-19. Authors' analysis steps: Estimated nucleated cell counts came from reference gene primer amplification. The table came from immunoSEQ multiplex PCR; TCRdb's copy has only in-frame clones and leaves some out. That table furnishes V, J and clone size, whereas the DNA furnished D and trimming. The repertoire includes a few hundred thousand clones, over 75% of them detected once, and 7.8% sits in the top ten. The CDR3 covers 14 residues. Deletions cut 5 bases from V and 3 bases from J, with 13 bases between. Looked up from germline, CDR1 is KGHSH and CDR2 is LQKENI.

This chain uses TRBV18 with TRBJ1-2; D perhaps matches TRBD1 (6 bases). The sequence was obtained from a woman aged 45-65 years who had recovered from COVID-19. The sample comprised peripheral blood. The chain's CDR3 is CASSAGEGDYGYTF. CDR3 DNA sequence: TGTGCCAGCTCAGCAGGAGAGGGGGACTATGGCTACACCTTC.